This T cell receptor beta chain was captured in a study of T cell changes during pregnancy in multiple sclerosis. This CDR3 is 15 amino acids long. Germline assignment: CDR1 KGHSH and CDR2 LQKENI. V was pared by 3 bases and J by 3 bases, with 5 bases of the junction left unmatched. Libraries were prepared by immunoSEQ multiplex PCR; TCRdb keeps only in-frame clonotypes and omits some of them. The sample has tens of thousands of clones; over 85% are singletons. The receptor was derived from a female donor in good health, enrolled as a control in a pregnancy study. The V and J genes are TRBV18 and TRBJ2-1; 7 nucleotides match TRBD2. The sample consisted of peripheral blood, taken after pregnancy. This CDR3 is CASSPGLMNYNEQFF. CDR3 bases: TGTGCCAGCTCACCGGGACTAATGAACTACAATGAGCAGTTCTTC.